Following are 9 T cell receptor beta chains from one sample sequenced in a study of blood T cell repertoires in COVID-19. Clones were read by immunoSEQ multiplex PCR, and TCRdb kept only the in-frame ones, dropping some. The data hold 200,000 to 300,000 clones, with approximately 86% observed a single time. The material sequenced was peripheral blood. Receptors were obtained from a man aged 40-55 years who had recovered from COVID-19.

This clone was seen only a few times. The CDR3 sequence is CASSSPGGSYEQYF. The CDR3 DNA sequence: TGTGCCAGCAGTTCCCCGGGGGGGTCCTACGAGCAGTACTTC. V is TRBV6-6 and J is TRBJ2-7; 8 bases are a match to TRBD2. Per the germline V gene, CDR1 is MNHNY and CDR2 is SVGAGI (reference sequence). The CDR3 spans 14 residues. V shed 4 bases, J shed 1 base, and the junction held 3 bases outside the gene matches.

CDR3 residues: CASSAALSGSRYNEQFF. The DNA of the CDR3 is TGTGCCAGCAGCGCGGCACTAAGCGGGAGTAGGTACAATGAGCAGTTCTTC. V and J are TRBV9 and TRBJ2-1; 8 nucleotides align to TRBD2. The ends lost 3 bases at V and 4 bases at J; junction bases unmatched: 12. The CDR3 is made up of 17 amino acids. Per germline, CDR1 SGDLS and CDR2 YYNGEE.

V is TRBV15 and J is TRBJ2-7; 7 positions agree with TRBD2. CDR3 length: 16 residues. Germline trimming cut 8 bases from V and 3 bases from J; bases unmatched to any gene: 16. Germline V CDR1 and CDR2: LNHNV, YYDKDF (reference sequence). CDR3 DNA sequence: TGTGCCACCCCCTCTATGACTAGCAGGACCCACTACGAGCAGTACTTC. It translates to CATPSMTSRTHYEQYF. Filled out from reference TRBV15 and TRBJ2-7, the complete variable domain reads DAMVIQNPRYQVTQFGKPVTLSCSQTLNHNVMYWYQQKSSQAPKLLFHYYDKDFNNEADTPDNFQSRRPNTSFCFLDIRSPGLGDTAMYLCATPSMTSRTHYEQYFGPGTRLTVT.

The chain joins TRBV19 to TRBJ2-3; 8 nucleotides align to TRBD2. Germline V gene data show CDR1 as LNHDA and CDR2 as SQIVND (reference sequence). The CDR3 consists of 14 residues. The ends lost 5 bases at V and 4 bases at J; junction bases unmatched: 5. This CDR3 reads CASSRGGGADTQYF. The CDR3 DNA reads as TGTGCCAGTAGTCGGGGGGGCGGGGCAGATACGCAGTATTTT. The variable domain in full, with the rest retrieved from reference TRBV19 and TRBJ2-3, is DGGITQSPKYLFRKEGQNVTLSCEQNLNHDAMYWYRQDPGQGLRLIYYSQIVNDFQKGDIAEGYSVSREKKESFPLTVTSAQKNPTAFYLCASSRGGGADTQYFGPGTRLTVL.

The V gene is TRBV9, the J gene TRBJ2-5; 12 nucleotides match TRBD1. The junction had 9 bases not matched to a gene; V was cut back by 4 bases and J by 5 bases. CDR1 and CDR2 from the germline V gene are SGDLS and YYNGEE. The CDR3 consists of 16 residues. CDR3 in DNA: TGTGCCAGCAGCCACCACACCGGGACAGGGGGCGAGACCCAGTACTTC. Translated: CASSHHTGTGGETQYF.

The chain has TRBV5-4 and TRBJ2-5, with a weak D call TRBD2 (5 bases). The germline gives CDR1 SGHNT, CDR2 YYREEE (reference sequence). The CDR3 has 13 amino acids. V was clipped by 4 bases and J by 5 bases, with 12 bases between them. As DNA, the CDR3 is TGTGCCAGCAGCGGGAGCCTAGATGAGACCCAGTACTTC. It translates to CASSGSLDETQYF. Full variable domain (missing parts from reference TRBV5-4 and TRBJ2-5): ETGVTQSPTHLIKTRGQQVTLRCSSQSGHNTVSWYQQALGQGPQFIFQYYREEENGRGNFPPRFSGLQFPNYSSELNVNALELDDSALYLCASSGSLDETQYFGPGTRLLVL.

The CDR3 reads CASRIQGYYGYTF. CDR3 coding DNA: TGTGCCAGTAGGATACAGGGGTACTATGGCTACACCTTC. V usage is TRBV19 and J usage is TRBJ1-2, with TRBD1 identical over 7 bases. The germline CDR1 and CDR2 sequences are LNHDA and SQIVND (reference sequence). Trimming removed 6 bases from V and 3 bases from J; junction bases left unmatched: 4. The length of the CDR3 is 13 residues.

This chain joins TRBV18 and TRBJ1-4, with TRBD1 matching over 9 bases. Germline V gives CDR1 KGHSH, CDR2 LQKENI. This CDR3 has 15 residues. The V segment lost 3 bases and the J segment 10 bases; nucleotides outside the gene matches: 9. CDR3: CASSPGTGSELKLFF. The CDR3 DNA reads TGTGCCAGCTCACCTGGGACAGGGTCGGAATTAAAACTGTTTTTT. Drawing the rest from reference TRBV18 and TRBJ1-4, the complete variable domain is NAGVMQNPRHLVRRRGQEARLRCSPMKGHSHVYWYRQLPEEGLKFMVYLQKENIIDESGMPKERFSAEFPKEGPSILRIQQVVRGDSAAYFCASSPGTGSELKLFFGSGTQLSVL.

The chain joins TRBV19 to TRBJ1-1; D perhaps matches TRBD1 (6 bases). Trimming cost V 6 bases and J 1 base, with 18 bases left between them. Germline loops: CDR1 LNHDA, CDR2 SQIVND (reference sequence). This CDR3 comprises 16 residues. The DNA for the CDR3 is TGTGCCAGTAGCTTGGGAGGGGGAGGGTGGAACACTGAAGCTTTCTTT. The encoded protein is CASSLGGGGWNTEAFF. Looking up the rest from reference TRBV19 and TRBJ1-1 gives the full variable domain: DGGITQSPKYLFRKEGQNVTLSCEQNLNHDAMYWYRQDPGQGLRLIYYSQIVNDFQKGDIAEGYSVSREKKESFPLTVTSAQKNPTAFYLCASSLGGGGWNTEAFFGQGTRLTVV.